A selection of T cell receptor beta chains follows, all from one sample in a study of monozygotic twins with inflammatory bowel disease. TCRdb re-called the 5' RACE reads, yielding one record per CDR3 amino acid sequence without DNA. This specimen shows 350,000 to 500,000 distinct CDR3 sequences; the ten leading clones hold 2% to 2.5%. The sequencing input was blood. These receptors were taken from a human donor with ulcerative colitis or Crohn's disease, or a healthy co-twin of an affected twin (not recorded which). Each CDR3 is given with its conserved first and last residue.

J gene | V gene | CDR3 protein
TRBJ2-2 | TRBV7-9 | CASSSVFTGELFF
TRBJ2-3 | TRBV9 | CASSVALAGWDTQYF
TRBJ2-3 | TRBV5-1 | CASSLDLMTDTQYF
TRBJ2-4 | TRBV27 | CASSGLAAGVAKNIQYF
TRBJ2-2 | TRBV3-1 | CASSQTNSGELFF
TRBJ2-1 | TRBV7-2 | CASGGTAFRNEQFF
TRBJ2-1 | TRBV10-3 | CAISPEGFLEQFF
TRBJ2-2 | TRBV19 | CASRPGRMNTGELFF
TRBJ1-5 | TRBV12-3/TRBV12-4 | CASSPTGGHQPQHF
TRBJ1-4 | TRBV12-3/TRBV12-4 | CASSLGGAGNEKLFF
TRBJ1-5 | TRBV12-3/TRBV12-4 | CVSTRGQNQPQHF
TRBJ2-7 | TRBV5-1 | CASSLGSGSYEQYF
TRBJ2-7 | TRBV10-3 | CAISAGGLSYEQYF
TRBJ2-5 | TRBV29-1 | CSVAREAGETQYF
TRBJ1-2 | TRBV7-2 | CASSLGLRDGYTF
TRBJ2-2 | TRBV7-2 | CASSLIAATGELFF
TRBJ2-2 | TRBV5-1 | CASSLGTGSTGELFF
TRBJ1-5 | TRBV18 | CASSPPGDRNQPQHF
TRBJ2-2 | TRBV7-8 | CASILGLGTGTGELFF
TRBJ2-2 | TRBV18 | CASSPRSGGDTGELFF
TRBJ2-3 | TRBV5-1 | CASSLQHLDTQYF
TRBJ2-3 | TRBV20-1 | CSARDPTGGDTQYF
TRBJ1-5 | TRBV7-2 | CASSQDRGLGPQHF
TRBJ2-3 | TRBV7-2 | CASSLGSGTTVEYF
TRBJ2-5 | TRBV7-2 | CASSGGQGETQYF
TRBJ1-2 | TRBV12-3/TRBV12-4 | CASSPPGRNYGYTF
TRBJ2-2 | TRBV5-1 | CASSFPEAGSGELFF
TRBJ2-1 | TRBV6-1 | CASRMTSGRAIGEQFF
TRBJ1-2 | TRBV21-1 | CASSKYGPRIRNYGYTF
TRBJ2-3 | TRBV7-3 | CASSLTGGADTQYF